This entry lists 12 T cell receptor beta chains sequenced from one sample in a study of shared clonotypes between healthy human individuals. Assay: immunoSEQ multiplex PCR; the TCRdb copy retains only in-frame clones and omits some. The data hold around 1.6 million clones, with around 98% observed a single time. The sequenced sample consisted of naive CD4+ T cells sorted from blood. Subset specified: CD45RA+ positively selected. Every receptor here comes from a man aged 30 to 45 in good health.

V is TRBV7-9 and J is TRBJ2-5; TRBD2 might be the D (6 bases). CDR1 is SEHNR and CDR2 is FQNEAQ in the germline V gene (reference sequence). Between the trimmed V and J ends, which lost 5 bases and 1 base, there was a span of 17 bases. The CDR3 consists of 16 residues. CDR3 in amino acids: CASSGRRAERQETQYF. The CDR3 region has the DNA TGTGCCAGCAGCGGGCGGAGGGCTGAGCGCCAAGAGACCCAGTACTTC. The variable domain in full, with the rest retrieved from reference TRBV7-9 and TRBJ2-5, is DTGVSQNPRHKITKRGQNVTFRCDPISEHNRLYWYRQTLGQGPEFLTYFQNEAQLEKSRLLSDRFSAERPKGSFSTLEIQRTEQGDSAMYLCASSGRRAERQETQYFGPGTRLLVL.

The chain uses TRBV5-6 and TRBJ2-3, with D perhaps matching TRBD1 (5 bases). The CDR3 spans 16 residues. Germline V gene lookup returns CDR1 SGHDT and CDR2 YYEEEE. V was trimmed by 3 bases and J by 0 bases, leaving 14 bases between them. Here the CDR3 reads CASSSEWGSSTDTQYF. CDR3 coding DNA: TGTGCCAGCAGCTCCGAATGGGGCAGTAGCACAGATACGCAGTATTTT.

This chain uses TRBV7-2 with TRBJ2-7; possibly TRBD1 or TRBD2 for D (5 bases each). Trimming pared 1 base from V and 4 bases from J, leaving 14 bases between. Germline V CDR1 and CDR2: SGHTA, FQGNSA. This CDR3 is built from 15 residues. CDR3 sequence: CASSLGRPGLYEQYF. In DNA form, the CDR3 reads TGTGCCAGCAGCTTAGGGCGCCCGGGGCTTTACGAGCAGTACTTC.

This clone was seen a single time. V usage is TRBV4-1 and J usage is TRBJ2-5; TRBD2 aligns across 7 bases. Germline loops: CDR1 MGHRA, CDR2 YSYEKL. J gave up 3 bases and V 3 bases, and 10 bases lay outside the gene matches. The CDR3 runs 16 residues. The CDR3 loop reads CASSHYSGTKEETQYF. The CDR3 DNA follows: TGCGCCAGCAGCCATTACTCCGGGACTAAAGAAGAGACCCAGTACTTC.

This clone appeared once. This chain joins TRBV27 and TRBJ2-4; D is perhaps TRBD2 (6 bases). CDR3 length equals 14 residues. Trimming took off 2 bases at V and 10 bases at J, with 15 bases between the two ends. The germline gives CDR1 MNHEY, CDR2 SMNVEV (reference sequence). CDR3 in amino acids: CASSLKAGLIIQYF. The CDR3 bases are TGTGCCAGCAGTTTAAAGGCGGGATTAATAATTCAGTACTTC.

The chain couples TRBV18 to TRBJ2-1; the D is unclear. Deletions cut 4 bases from V and 6 bases from J, with 16 bases between. CDR3 length equals 15 residues. Germline-derived CDR1 and CDR2 are KGHSH and LQKENI. The CDR3 coding sequence is TGTGCCAGCTCACAAATCCCCCCGGGTGGCAATGAGCAGTTCTTC. This encodes CASSQIPPGGNEQFF.

V gene TRBV11-2 combines with J gene TRBJ2-7; TRBD2 might be the D (5 bases). Germline V gene data show CDR1 as SGHAT and CDR2 as FQNNGV. Trimming shortened V by 5 bases and J by 0 bases, and 14 bases separated the two germline ends. This CDR3 has 15 residues. The CDR3 coding sequence is TGTGCCAGCAGCCCCGGACTGAACTACTCCTACGAGCAGTACTTC. This translates into CASSPGLNYSYEQYF.

The V and J genes are TRBV7-6 and TRBJ2-1, with 8 bases that match TRBD2. V shed 1 base, J shed 5 bases, and the junction held 1 base outside the gene matches. Germline V gives CDR1 SGHVS, CDR2 FNYEAQ. CDR3 length equals 14 residues. The CDR3 DNA is TGTGCCAGCAGCTTAGTGGGACTAGACAATGAGCAGTTCTTC. Its translation is CASSLVGLDNEQFF.

This chain joins TRBV6-6 and TRBJ1-1; D gene uncertain. CDR3 length: 14 amino acids. Trimming left V 7 bases short and J 1 base short, with 13 bases between. Germline V CDR1 and CDR2: MNHNY, SVGAGI (reference sequence). CDR3 sequence (DNA): TGTGCCAGCAACATAGAACGTTGGAACACTGAAGCTTTCTTT. Translating gives CASNIERWNTEAFF.

In the case of this clone: This specimen includes other DNA sequences encoding the same CDR3. The CDR3 region is CSVGDYYNEQFF. In nucleotides, the CDR3 is TGCAGCGTTGGGGACTACTACAATGAGCAGTTCTTC. J is TRBJ2-1 and V is TRBV29-1, with 7 bases identical to TRBD2. J lost 3 bases, V lost 4 bases, and 0 bases had no gene match. This CDR3 has 12 residues. Germline V CDR1 and CDR2: SQVTM, ANQGSEA.

The chain is built from TRBV7-3 and TRBJ1-3, with a tentative D call TRBD1 (6 bases). CDR1 is SGHTA and CDR2 is FQGTGA in the germline V gene. Trimming removed 6 bases from V and 8 bases from J, with 14 bases in between. This CDR3 is built from 13 residues. CDR3 in amino acids: CASRVGPGDTIYF. Written as DNA, the CDR3 is TGTGCCAGCAGAGTGGGACCAGGGGACACCATATATTTT.

CDR3 amino acids: CASSPDRTNTGELFF. CDR3 sequence (DNA): TGTGCCAGCAGCCCTGACAGGACGAACACCGGGGAGCTGTTTTTT. The rearrangement joins TRBV5-4 to TRBJ2-2; D perhaps matches TRBD1 (6 bases). The V end lost 4 bases, the J end lost 0 bases, and 10 bases lay between the germline ends. The CDR3 covers 15 residues. Germline V gene lookup returns CDR1 SGHNT and CDR2 YYREEE (reference sequence).